This T cell receptor (beta chain) was retrieved from a study of blood T cell repertoires in COVID-19. For the study at large: Some COVID-19 samples were acute and others convalescent; all came from the United States, Italy and Spain.

The table lists this clone with a count of one. Measured with immunoSEQ multiplex PCR; TCRdb has only the in-frame clones, and not every one. The sample lists 270,000 or so clones; roughly nine tenths were seen once. Recovery meant two consecutive negative NP/OP PCR tests, professional clearance, or resolved symptoms. V lost 2 bases to trimming and J lost 1 base, with 18 bases between them. CDR1 is GTSNPN and CDR2 is SVGIG in the germline V gene (reference sequence). The CDR3 is made up of 16 amino acids. The sequencing input was PBMCs or T cells enriched from blood (not recorded which). This clonotype originated in a woman under 30 who had recovered from COVID-19. The rearrangement links TRBV30 to TRBJ2-7, with a possible D match to TRBD1 (5 bases). The CDR3 protein is CAWSTQGAVVSYEQYF. As DNA, the CDR3 is TGTGCCTGGAGTACACAAGGGGCGGTGGTATCCTACGAGCAGTACTTC.